What follows are 23 T cell receptor beta chains derived from one specimen sequenced in a study of blood T cell repertoires in COVID-19. TCRdb keeps only in-frame clones here, not all; method: immunoSEQ multiplex PCR. The table records under 250,000 clones, roughly 84% of them present only once. What was sequenced was peripheral blood. Receptor source: a middle-aged woman who had recovered from COVID-19.

The gene calls are TRBV5-6 and TRBJ2-2; D remains ambiguous. The germline V gene encodes CDR1 SGHDT and CDR2 YYEEEE. The CDR3 length is 15 residues. Trimming took 2 bases from V and 3 from J, leaving 11 bases between them. The CDR3 spells CASSFRALDTGELFF. The CDR3 DNA reads as TGTGCCAGCAGCTTTCGAGCGCTGGACACCGGGGAGCTGTTTTTT.

Judged by abundance, this clone is medium-sized. The chain combines TRBV28 with TRBJ1-6; 7 bases line up with TRBD1. The germline CDR1 and CDR2 sequences are MDHEN and SYDVKM. This CDR3 is built from 15 residues. Trimming took 5 bases from V and 9 from J; bases not matched to a gene: 10. Written as DNA, the CDR3 is TGTGCCAGCAGTCGCGAACAGGGGAGGCTTTCACCCCTCCACTTT. This translates into CASSREQGRLSPLHF.

This clone has more than one count but fewer than ten. The chain links TRBV5-1 to TRBJ1-2, with 7 bases that match TRBD1. Germline V gene sequence: CDR1 SGHRS, CDR2 YFSETQ. The CDR3 length is 14 residues. Germline trimming cut 4 bases from V and 2 bases from J; bases unmatched to any gene: 5. CDR3 amino acids: CASSQGQENYGYTF. CDR3 nucleotides: TGCGCCAGCAGCCAAGGACAGGAAAACTATGGCTACACCTTC.

V usage is TRBV11-2 and J usage is TRBJ2-6, with 7 bases aligning to TRBD1. V dropped 5 bases and J dropped 1; count of bases not matched to a gene: 11. CDR1 and CDR2 from the germline V gene are SGHAT and FQNNGV. The CDR3 loop spans 18 amino acids. DNA for the CDR3: TGTGCCAGCAGCCCGCGGACAGGCACAGCGTCTGGGGCCAACGTCCTGACTTTC. Translation gives CASSPRTGTASGANVLTF.

A single count supports this clone. The gene calls are TRBV28 and TRBJ1-1, with D perhaps matching TRBD1 (6 bases). Germline CDR1 MDHEN, CDR2 SYDVKM. The length of the CDR3 is 14 residues. Trimming stripped 3 bases from V and 6 bases from J, with 14 bases between. DNA for the CDR3: TGTGCCAGCAGTTTGGCGGGGGCGAGGGCTGAAGCTTTCTTT. Translating it yields CASSLAGARAEAFF.

V usage is TRBV5-1 and J usage is TRBJ1-1; D not certain. This CDR3 region has 14 residues. The germline V gene encodes CDR1 SGHRS and CDR2 YFSETQ. Trimming left V 2 bases short and J 1 base short, with 9 bases between. The CDR3 reads CASSFGSQNTEAFF. CDR3 nucleotide sequence: TGCGCCAGCAGCTTTGGCAGTCAGAACACTGAAGCTTTCTTT.

The chain employs TRBV6-5 and TRBJ1-5, with D uncertain. The CDR3 is made up of 12 amino acids. Germline V CDR1 and CDR2: MNHEY, SVGAGI. V was shortened by 9 bases and J by 8 bases, with 14 bases between the two germline ends. In DNA form, the CDR3 reads TGTGCCAGTATTGAGGACGGGAAGCCCCAGCATTTT. Encoded protein: CASIEDGKPQHF.

The chain links TRBV5-1 to TRBJ2-7; 8 bases fit TRBD1. The V gene end was trimmed by 0 bases and the J gene end by 5 bases; junction bases not matched to a gene: 10. Germline V gene sequence: CDR1 SGHRS, CDR2 YFSETQ. The CDR3 extends over 16 amino acids. The CDR3 region has the DNA TGCGCCAGCAGCTTGGTAGCAGGGGGCGCCCTTCACGAGCAGTACTTC. It codes for CASSLVAGGALHEQYF.

The chain is built from TRBV6-5 and TRBJ1-1; possibly TRBD1 for D (5 bases). The CDR3 is made up of 12 amino acids. Trimming left V 8 bases short and J 8 bases short, with 15 bases between. From germline, CDR1 is MNHEY and CDR2 SVGAGI. DNA for the CDR3: TGTGCCAGCGGGGGGGACGTAAAAGAAGCTTTCTTT. Encoded protein: CASGGDVKEAFF.

The chain links TRBV28 to TRBJ1-5; D not certain. Germline CDR1 reads MDHEN; CDR2 reads SYDVKM. Trimming left V 7 bases short and J 6 bases short, with 10 bases between. The CDR3 length is 12 residues. CDR3 amino acids: CASTGEGQPQHF. CDR3 nucleotide sequence: TGTGCCAGCACCGGGGAAGGTCAGCCCCAGCATTTT.

This clone was picked up a small number of times. The chain combines TRBV6-5 with TRBJ1-4, with D unclear. V was shortened by 5 bases and J by 4 bases, with 11 bases between the two germline ends. The CDR3 loop spans 14 amino acids. Germline lookup yields CDR1 MNHEY and CDR2 SVGAGI. CDR3 DNA: TGTGCCAGCAGTCCGACACGCCTTAATGAAAAACTGTTTTTT. Protein: CASSPTRLNEKLFF.

This clone was observed many times. The rearrangement uses TRBV28 and TRBJ2-7, with a possible D match to TRBD1 (6 bases). The germline gives CDR1 MDHEN, CDR2 SYDVKM. The V end was cut by 6 bases, the J end by 0 bases, with 15 bases between. The CDR3 consists of 15 residues. The CDR3 is CASRPGTSLSYEQYF. DNA for the CDR3: TGTGCCAGCAGACCCGGGACAAGCCTCTCCTACGAGCAGTACTTC.

The chain couples TRBV11-2 to TRBJ2-1, with TRBD1 identical over 7 bases. With V trimmed by 4 bases and J by 12 bases, 12 bases remained unmatched. The CDR3 spans 14 residues. CDR1 and CDR2 (germline): SGHAT, FQNNGV. This chain's CDR3 is CASSSTGVRGWQFF. CDR3 nucleotides: TGTGCCAGCAGCTCAACAGGGGTCCGGGGTTGGCAGTTCTTC.

The rearrangement uses TRBV4-2 and TRBJ2-1, with 8 bases that match TRBD1. CDR3 length: 14 residues. Germline CDR1 is LGHNA and CDR2 is YNFKEQ. The junction had 10 bases not matched to a gene; V was cut back by 0 bases and J by 15 bases. For the CDR3, the DNA is TGTGCCAGCAGCCAAGAGGGACAGGCTATATCATCGTTCTTC. It encodes CASSQEGQAISSFF.

The V call is TRBV9, the J call TRBJ1-2; D remains unclear. The CDR3 is 15 residues long. Trimming shortened V by 1 base and J by 1 base, and 11 bases separated the two germline ends. Germline CDR1 SGDLS, CDR2 YYNGEE. This CDR3 reads CASSVTTGDNYGYTF. For the CDR3, the DNA is TGTGCCAGCAGCGTAACTACGGGAGATAACTATGGCTACACCTTC.

This rearrangement joins TRBV3-1 (or the pseudogene TRBV3-2) to TRBJ1-1, with D perhaps TRBD1 (5 bases). The germline gives CDR1 LGHDT, CDR2 YNNKEL (reference sequence). This CDR3 has 14 amino acids. The V end lost 2 bases, the J end lost 1 base, and 8 bases lay between the germline ends. The DNA of the CDR3 is TGTGCCAGCAGCCAATCAGGGTCGAACACTGAAGCTTTCTTT. It translates to CASSQSGSNTEAFF.

This chain connects TRBV7-9 to TRBJ2-7, with D perhaps TRBD1 (6 bases). The CDR3 sequence is 12 residues long. V lost 6 bases and J lost 10, with 16 bases in between. Per germline, CDR1 SEHNR and CDR2 FQNEAQ (reference sequence). The CDR3 sequence is CASRIHTGRQYF. DNA of the CDR3: TGTGCCAGCAGGATTCATACAGGGCGTCAGTACTTC.

The V call is TRBV11-3, the J call TRBJ1-1; D uncertain. V was clipped by 6 bases and J by 4 bases, with 9 bases between them. The CDR3 extends over 12 amino acids. Germline V lookup: CDR1 SGHNT, CDR2 YENEEA. The CDR3 bases are TGTGCCAGCAGGCGAGGCGGCACTGAAGCTTTCTTT. This encodes CASRRGGTEAFF.

The chain combines TRBV9 with TRBJ2-5, with D perhaps TRBD1 (5 bases). The CDR3 totals 13 residues. Germline V CDR1 and CDR2: SGDLS, YYNGEE. V was cut by 3 bases and J by 5 bases, with 11 bases left in between. The CDR3 DNA sequence: TGTGCCAGCAGCGCCGACAGCCGGGAGACCCAGTACTTC. Its protein product is CASSADSRETQYF.

The genes are TRBV11-2 and TRBJ2-7; 8 bases line up with TRBD1. J gave up 2 bases and V 5 bases, and 11 bases lay outside the gene matches. Germline V gene data show CDR1 as SGHAT and CDR2 as FQNNGV. This CDR3 is 16 amino acids long. CDR3: CASSPNPGGLTYEQYF. The DNA for the CDR3 is TGTGCCAGCAGCCCAAATCCAGGGGGCTTGACCTACGAGCAGTACTTC. Filled out from reference TRBV11-2 and TRBJ2-7, the complete variable domain reads EAGVAQSPRYKIIEKRQSVAFWCNPISGHATLYWYQQILGQGPKLLIQFQNNGVVDDSQLPKDRFSAERLKGVDSTLKIQPAKLEDSAVYLCASSPNPGGLTYEQYFGPGTRLTVT.

The chain joins TRBV5-1 to TRBJ2-1, with a possible D match to TRBD2 (6 bases). Germline-derived CDR1 and CDR2 are SGHRS and YFSETQ. CDR3 size: 17 residues. Trimming pared 4 bases from V and 0 bases from J, leaving 17 bases between. The CDR3 loop reads CASSGPGPGGSYNEQFF. In nucleotides, the CDR3 is TGCGCCAGCAGCGGCCCCGGCCCCGGGGGCTCCTACAATGAGCAGTTCTTC.

The chain couples TRBV30 to TRBJ1-6; TRBD1 agrees at 8 bases. Germline V lookup: CDR1 GTSNPN, CDR2 SVGIG (reference sequence). Germline trimming cut 4 bases from V and 6 bases from J; bases unmatched to any gene: 8. This CDR3 has 15 amino acids. The CDR3 spells CAWTTLGQANSPLHF. In DNA form, the CDR3 reads TGTGCCTGGACAACTCTGGGACAGGCTAATTCACCCCTCCACTTT.

The chain couples TRBV6-5 to TRBJ1-2; weak D call: TRBD1 (6 bases). This CDR3 is built from 15 residues. V was shortened by 0 bases and J by 2 bases, with 10 bases between the two germline ends. Germline lookup yields CDR1 MNHEY and CDR2 SVGAGI. In DNA form, the CDR3 reads TGTGCCAGCAGTTACTCGGGCAGGGGCAACTATGGCTACACCTTC. This codes for CASSYSGRGNYGYTF.